This section outlines one TCR beta chain sequence together with its context. This entry belongs to a study of blood T cell repertoires in COVID-19. Overall study context: Acute and convalescent COVID-19 samples came from the United States, Italy and Spain. Sources were T cells, B-cell-depleted T cells, or PBMCs; the material itself was cDNA or gDNA.

The CDR3 is 15 residues long. Trimming took 6 bases from V and 2 from J; bases not matched to a gene: 8. CDR1 and CDR2 (germline): MNHEY, SVGAGI. Authors' methods: Amplification of reference gene primers provided the estimated nucleated cell counts. Clones were read by immunoSEQ multiplex PCR, and TCRdb kept only the in-frame ones, dropping some. D and trimming come from the DNA, and the V and J calls and clone size come from that table. The data contain about 240,000 clones, roughly 90% of them seen just once; the ten biggest clones take up roughly 7%. The material sequenced was peripheral blood. The source is a man aged 55 to 70 who had recovered from COVID-19. V is TRBV6-5 and J is TRBJ2-3; 7 bases align to TRBD1. The CDR3 sequence is CASRWGQRNTDTQYF. The CDR3 bases are TGTGCCAGCAGGTGGGGACAGAGAAACACAGATACGCAGTATTTT.